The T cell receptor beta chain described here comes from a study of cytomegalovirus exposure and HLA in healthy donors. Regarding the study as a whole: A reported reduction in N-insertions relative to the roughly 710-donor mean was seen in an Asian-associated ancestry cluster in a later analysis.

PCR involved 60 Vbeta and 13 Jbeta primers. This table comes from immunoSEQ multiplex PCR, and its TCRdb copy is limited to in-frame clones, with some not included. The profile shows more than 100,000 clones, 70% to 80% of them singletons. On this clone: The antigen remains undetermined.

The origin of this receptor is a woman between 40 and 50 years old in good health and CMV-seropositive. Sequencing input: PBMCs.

The CDR3 bases are TGCGCCAGCAGCTTCGGCGGGGGGGAAGCTTTCTTT. Protein product: CASSFGGGEAFF. This chain links TRBV5-1 with TRBJ1-1; D is possibly TRBD1 (5 bases). The CDR3 sequence is 12 residues long. V lost 2 bases to trimming and J lost 8 bases, with 10 bases between them. Germline loops: CDR1 SGHRS, CDR2 YFSETQ.